A single sample gave rise to the 6 T cell receptor beta chains below, sequenced in a study of T-cell reconstitution after alpha-beta-depleted transplantation in children. During its preparation, the TCRbeta library received unique molecular identifiers. In TCRdb, the PCR reads were re-called with MiXCR into one record per CDR3 protein. The sample lists 450,000 to 600,000 distinct CDR3 sequences, 10% to 15% occurring once. Sequencing used PBMCs, mostly from graft donor cells, obtained 360 days after TCRalphabeta/CD19-depleted stem cell transplant. The source is a male patient younger than 18 who had a stem cell transplant for acute myeloid leukemia, so the T cells may come from the graft donor.

This clonotype was counted a few times. A much larger clone differs by one base, so this may be a read error. CDR3 sequence (DNA): TGTGCCAGCAGTTTCCTGACAGGGGGCTCCTACGAGCAGTACTTC. Residues: CASSFLTGGSYEQYF. The rearrangement links TRBV28 to TRBJ2-7; TRBD1 aligns across 9 bases. With 3 bases clipped from V and 0 bases from J, the junction kept 3 bases outside the gene matches. The germline gives CDR1 MDHEN, CDR2 SYDVKM. CDR3 size: 15 residues. Together with reference TRBV28 and TRBJ2-7, the CDR3 gives the full variable domain: DVKVTQSSRYLVKRTGEKVFLECVQDMDHENMFWYRQDPGLGLRLIYFSYDVKMKEKGDIPEGYSVSREKKERFSLILESASTNQTSMYLCASSFLTGGSYEQYFGPGTRLTVT.

The chain recombines TRBV4-2 with TRBJ2-3; 11 bases match TRBD2. Trimming cost V 0 bases and J 1 base; bases outside gene matches: 12. In germline, CDR1 is LGHNA, CDR2 YNFKEQ. CDR3 length: 20 amino acids. The CDR3 sequence is CASSQDRTSGSLYGTDTQYF. The CDR3 DNA reads as TGTGCCAGCAGCCAAGATAGAACTAGCGGGAGTCTATATGGCACAGATACGCAGTATTTT.

This clonotype was observed a few times. This CDR3 is CASSDANTGELFF. CDR3 coding DNA: TGTGCCAGCAGCGACGCGAACACCGGGGAGCTGTTTTTT. This rearrangement joins TRBV28 to TRBJ2-2; D not resolved. The CDR3 consists of 13 residues. V lost 6 bases to trimming and J lost 0 bases, with 5 bases between them. Germline V CDR1 and CDR2: MDHEN, SYDVKM. Full variable domain (remainder filled in from reference TRBV28 and TRBJ2-2): DVKVTQSSRYLVKRTGEKVFLECVQDMDHENMFWYRQDPGLGLRLIYFSYDVKMKEKGDIPEGYSVSREKKERFSLILESASTNQTSMYLCASSDANTGELFFGEGSRLTVL.

The J gene is TRBJ2-2, the V gene TRBV20-1; 10 bases fit TRBD2. Germline assignment: CDR1 DFQATT and CDR2 SNEGSKA (reference sequence). The ends lost 4 bases at V and 2 bases at J; junction bases unmatched: 7. CDR3 size: 16 residues. CDR3 protein: CSANALAGANTGELFF. The CDR3 DNA reads as TGCAGTGCTAACGCTCTAGCGGGAGCAAACACCGGGGAGCTGTTTTTT.

The chain is built from TRBV20-1 and TRBJ2-3; a weak D match, TRBD2 (5 bases). Germline V gene lookup returns CDR1 DFQATT and CDR2 SNEGSKA (reference sequence). CDR3 size: 13 residues. The V gene lost 4 bases and the J gene lost 2 bases, with 10 bases spanning the gap. CDR3 region: CSATGILTDTQYF. DNA of the CDR3: TGCAGTGCTACCGGGATACTCACAGATACGCAGTATTTT.

The chain carries TRBV18 and TRBJ2-7, with 10 bases lining up with TRBD2. V lost 5 bases, J lost 0 bases, and 4 bases stayed unmatched. CDR1 is KGHSH, CDR2 LQKENI, per germline. The CDR3 sequence is 15 residues long. CDR3 amino acids: CASSYLAGDSYEQYF. In nucleotides, the CDR3 is TGTGCCAGCTCATACCTAGCGGGAGACTCCTACGAGCAGTACTTC.